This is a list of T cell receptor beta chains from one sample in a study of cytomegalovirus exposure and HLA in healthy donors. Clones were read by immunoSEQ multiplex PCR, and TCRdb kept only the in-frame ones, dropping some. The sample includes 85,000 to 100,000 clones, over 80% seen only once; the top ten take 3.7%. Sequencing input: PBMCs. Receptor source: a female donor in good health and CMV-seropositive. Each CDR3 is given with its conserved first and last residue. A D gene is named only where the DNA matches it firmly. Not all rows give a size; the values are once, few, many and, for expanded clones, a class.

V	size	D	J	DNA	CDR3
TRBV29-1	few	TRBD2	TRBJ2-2	TGCAGCGTTTCTAGCGGAAACACCGGGGAGCTGTTTTTT	CSVSSGNTGELFF
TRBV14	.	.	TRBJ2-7	TGTGCCAGCAGCCAAGAGAAGGGGCTCCGGTGGCCTCAGTCTTACGAGCAGTACTTC	CASSQEKGLRWPQSYEQYF
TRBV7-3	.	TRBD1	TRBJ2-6	TGTGCCAGCAGCTTAACAGGGGGCGCTGGGGCCAACGTCCTGACTTTC	CASSLTGGAGANVLTF
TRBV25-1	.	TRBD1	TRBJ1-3	TGTGCCAGCAGTGAATGGCCCGGGACAGGCTCTGGAAACACCATATATTTT	CASSEWPGTGSGNTIYF
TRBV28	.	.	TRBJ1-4	TGTGCCAGCAGTTTACTCCCGAGGCTAGGTCTTAGGCAGGGAAAACTGTTTTTT	CASSLLPRLGLRQGKLFF
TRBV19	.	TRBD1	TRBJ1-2	TGTGCCAGTAGTGGGGGACAGGGCCTTGGCTACACCTTC	CASSGGQGLGYTF
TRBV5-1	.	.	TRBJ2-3	TGCGCCAGCAGCTTGGAGCCTTCTAGCACAGATACGCAGTATTTT	CASSLEPSSTDTQYF
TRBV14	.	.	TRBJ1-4	TGTGCCAGCAGCCAAATCGGGGGTGGTAATGAAAAACTGTTTTTT	CASSQIGGGNEKLFF
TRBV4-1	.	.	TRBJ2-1	TGCGCCAGCAGCCAGCGCCCCCAGGATCAATACAATGAGCAGTTCTTC	CASSQRPQDQYNEQFF
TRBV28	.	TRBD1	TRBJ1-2	TGTGCCAGCAGAAAACAGGGGGCCACGTCTGGACGCTATGGCTACACCTTC	CASRKQGATSGRYGYTF
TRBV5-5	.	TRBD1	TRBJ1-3	TGTGCCAGCAGCTTAAGCGACAGGGGTGGAAACACCATATATTTT	CASSLSDRGGNTIYF
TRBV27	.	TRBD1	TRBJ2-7	TGTGCCAGCAGTTTTAAGGGGACAGGGATATTCTCCTACGAGCAGTACTTC	CASSFKGTGIFSYEQYF
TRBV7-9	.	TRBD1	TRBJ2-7	TGTGCCAGCAGCTCGTCTCATACAGGGGCCTACGAGCAGTACTTC	CASSSSHTGAYEQYF
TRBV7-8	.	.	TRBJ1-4	TGTGCCAGCAGCCCCCGGGCGGGGTGGGAGGAAAAACTGTTTTTT	CASSPRAGWEEKLFF
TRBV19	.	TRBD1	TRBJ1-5	TGTGCCAGTGGACAGGGGGCCTCCGGGCCCCAGCATTTT	CASGQGASGPQHF
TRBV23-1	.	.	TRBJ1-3	TGCGCCAGCAGTCAACCGGGTGGTCGGGGCTCTGGAAACACCATATATTTT	CASSQPGGRGSGNTIYF
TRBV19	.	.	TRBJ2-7	TGTGCCAGTAGCCAACGACAGGAAACCGCCTCCTACGAGCAGTACTTC	CASSQRQETASYEQYF
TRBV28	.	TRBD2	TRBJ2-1	TGTGCCAGCAGTCCCATCACCCCGACTAGCGGGTCCTACAATGAGCAATTCTTC	CASSPITPTSGSYNEQFF
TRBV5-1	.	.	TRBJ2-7	TGCGCCAGCAGTTACCGGGACAACTCCTACGAGCAGTACTTC	CASSYRDNSYEQYF
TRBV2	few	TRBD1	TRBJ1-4	TGTGCCAGCAGTGAATGGGCGGGACAGGGTAATGAAAAACTGTTTTTT	CASSEWAGQGNEKLFF
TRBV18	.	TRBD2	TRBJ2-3	TGTGCCAGCTCGCCGGGCGTGCTAGCGGTCACAGATACGCAGTATTTT	CASSPGVLAVTDTQYF
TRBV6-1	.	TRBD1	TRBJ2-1	TGTGCCAGCAGTGGGACAGGGGTTACCTACAATGAGCAGTTCTTC	CASSGTGVTYNEQFF
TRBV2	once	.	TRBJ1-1	TGTGCCAGCAGTGGACAGGCAAACACTGAAGCTTCCTTT	CASSGQANTEASF